This T cell receptor beta chain was identified during a study of T cell responses to AZD1222 COVID-19 vaccine. Regarding the study as a whole: Only a handful of AZD1222 recipients tested seropositive at baseline.

Comment on this clone: Its cognate antigen is unknown.

V lost 3 bases, J lost 6 bases, and 6 bases stayed unmatched. The V gene's germline CDR1 is GTSNPN and CDR2 SVGIG (reference sequence). The CDR3 is 13 amino acids. TCRdb's table, derived via immunoSEQ multiplex PCR, lists solely in-frame clones and lacks some. The table has about 110,000 clones, roughly 90% seen once. This TCR derives from an adult in good health. V is TRBV30 and J is TRBJ2-7, with 9 bases identical to TRBD1. The source was peripheral blood, collected on day 0 of AZD1222 vaccination. CDR3 amino acids: CAWRETGGGEQYF. CDR3 nucleotides: TGTGCCTGGAGGGAAACAGGGGGCGGCGAGCAGTACTTC. Full variable domain (missing parts from reference TRBV30 and TRBJ2-7): SQTIHQWPATLVQPVGSPLSLECTVEGTSNPNLYWYRQAAGRGLQLLFYSVGIGQISSEVPQNLSASRPQDRQFILSSKKLLLSDSGFYLCAWRETGGGEQYFGPGTRLTVT.